Presented here are 23 T cell receptor beta chains from one specimen sequenced in a study of T cell repertoires in aging, cancer and after chemotherapy. Rearranged V-D-J TRB sequences were amplified with a mixed TRB-A/B primer pool. TCRdb called the multiplex PCR reads again in MiXCR, with one record for every CDR3 protein. The profile shows 2,000 to 3,000 distinct CDR3 sequences, less than 60% of them singletons. Peripheral blood genomic DNA, not sorted cells or RNA, was the template. Sample: blood. The receptors originated from a human donor with a blood cancer.

This chain links TRBV5-1 with TRBJ2-3; a possible D gene is TRBD1 (6 bases). Germline assignment: CDR1 SGHRS and CDR2 YFSETQ. CDR3 length equals 18 residues. Trimming pared 0 bases from V and 0 bases from J, leaving 17 bases between. The CDR3, as DNA: TGCGCCAGCAGCTTGGCGTTCGAGACAGGTATCAGCACAGATACGCAGTATTTT. Its protein is CASSLAFETGISTDTQYF.

The V and J genes are TRBV6-5 and TRBJ2-7; 7 nucleotides line up with TRBD2. Trimming removed 5 bases from V and 2 bases from J; junction bases left unmatched: 9. Germline CDR1 and CDR2: MNHEY and SVGAGI. The CDR3 consists of 15 residues. The CDR3 DNA reads as TGTGCCAGCAGTGAGCTACCAGGGACTACCTACGAGCAGTACTTC. It is translated as CASSELPGTTYEQYF.

V is TRBV6-1 and J is TRBJ2-5; D might be TRBD1 (5 bases). This CDR3 spans 16 amino acids. The V end lost 2 bases, the J end lost 4 bases, and 17 bases lay between the germline ends. CDR1 and CDR2 from the germline V gene are MNHNS and SASEGT. The CDR3 nucleotides are TGTGCCAGCAGTGAATACACAGGACCTTTGGGAGAGACCCAGTACTTC. Amino acid sequence: CASSEYTGPLGETQYF.

On this clonotype itself: A much larger clone differs by one base, so this may be a read error. The V call is TRBV29-1, the J call TRBJ2-5; D not certain. V was trimmed by 6 bases and J by 8 bases, leaving 16 bases between them. From germline, CDR1 is SQVTM and CDR2 ANQGSEA. This CDR3 has 12 amino acids. In nucleotides, the CDR3 is TGCAGCGTGGGGAAAGGCGGTGAAACCCAGTACTTC. This codes for CSVGKGGETQYF.

Sample share makes this clonotype large. The chain combines TRBV6-5 with TRBJ2-2; D unclear. Looked up from germline, CDR1 is MNHEY and CDR2 is SVGAGI. The CDR3 runs to 11 residues. With 6 bases removed from V and 5 bases from J, the gap between germline ends came to 4 bases. CDR3 in DNA: TGTGCCAGCAGCAGTACCGGGGAGCTGTTTTTT. Protein product: CASSSTGELFF.

This chain links TRBV5-6 with TRBJ1-2, with a possible D match to TRBD1 (6 bases). The CDR3 is 15 amino acids. Trimming stripped 3 bases from V and 7 bases from J, with 19 bases between. Germline CDR1 and CDR2: SGHDT and YYEEEE. The CDR3 DNA reads as TGTGCCAGCAGCTGGGGGGCCAAGCTTGGGAGTGGCTACACCTTC. Translating it yields CASSWGAKLGSGYTF.

The J gene is TRBJ2-5, the V gene TRBV11-1; D is unresolved. Germline V gene lookup returns CDR1 SGHAT and CDR2 FQDESV (reference sequence). The CDR3 is made up of 12 amino acids. Trimming removed 4 bases from V and 5 bases from J, with 8 bases in between. Here the CDR3 reads CASSSLRETQYF. For the CDR3, the DNA is TGTGCCAGCAGCTCACTGAGGGAGACCCAGTACTTC.

A few counts support this clonotype. The rearrangement uses TRBV12-3 or TRBV12-4 and TRBJ1-5, with D perhaps matching TRBD1 (6 bases). Trimming left V 6 bases short and J 0 bases short, with 15 bases between. CDR3 length equals 16 residues. CDR3 loop: CASRGGATNSNQPQHF. The CDR3 DNA follows: TGTGCCAGCAGGGGGGGGGCAACGAATAGCAATCAGCCCCAGCATTTT.

This sequence joins TRBV6-5 and TRBJ2-4; 8 bases are a match to TRBD2. Germline V CDR1 and CDR2: MNHEY, SVGAGI. V gave up 7 bases and J gave up 14 bases; unmatched junction bases: 13. The CDR3 is 13 residues long. The CDR3 loop reads CASTFFGERGKYF. In DNA, the CDR3 is TGTGCCAGCACTTTCTTCGGGGAGCGGGGGAAGTACTTC.

The chain combines TRBV27 with TRBJ2-7, with D uncertain. Germline-derived CDR1 and CDR2 are MNHEY and SMNVEV (reference sequence). CDR3 length: 9 amino acids. Deletions cut 8 bases from V and 4 bases from J, with 3 bases between. The CDR3 region is CASGYEQYF. The CDR3 region has the DNA TGTGCCAGCGGGTACGAGCAGTACTTC.

The genes are TRBV6-1 and TRBJ2-7, with 11 bases that match TRBD1. Germline values: CDR1 MNHNS, CDR2 SASEGT. The CDR3 contains 15 residues. V was pared by 6 bases and J by 2 bases, with 6 bases of the junction left unmatched. CDR3 nucleotides: TGTGCCAGCAGCCAAAGGACAGGGGGCGCCTACGAGCAGTACTTC. Protein sequence: CASSQRTGGAYEQYF.

This clonotype was counted a few times. The rearrangement joins TRBV29-1 to TRBJ1-2, with D possibly matching TRBD1 (5 bases). The CDR3 is 12 amino acids. CDR1 SQVTM and CDR2 ANQGSEA come from the germline V gene. V lost 2 bases, J lost 8 bases, and 12 bases lay in between. The CDR3 loop reads CSVEKQGGGYTF. The CDR3 DNA sequence: TGCAGCGTTGAAAAGCAGGGTGGAGGCTACACCTTC.

This chain connects TRBV12-3 or TRBV12-4 to TRBJ2-1; 9 positions agree with TRBD2. With 6 bases clipped from V and 5 bases from J, the junction kept 5 bases outside the gene matches. The length of the CDR3 is 14 residues. The CDR3 nucleotides are TGTGCCAGCAGGATCGCGGGGGGGAACAATGAGCAGTTCTTC. The encoded protein is CASRIAGGNNEQFF.

The chain couples TRBV20-1 to TRBJ2-3; 14 nucleotides match TRBD2. V was pared by 6 bases and J by 6 bases, with 11 bases of the junction left unmatched. Germline values: CDR1 DFQATT, CDR2 SNEGSKA (reference sequence). This CDR3 has 16 residues. The DNA for the CDR3 is TGCAGTGCCTTCGCCGGGACTAGCGGGGGCTGGGATACGCAGTATTTT. It specifies CSAFAGTSGGWDTQYF.

The chain is built from TRBV20-1 and TRBJ2-5, with unresolved D. CDR1 is DFQATT, CDR2 SNEGSKA, per germline (reference sequence). The V and J ends lost 3 bases and 7 bases respectively, with 15 bases between them. The CDR3 has 13 residues. The CDR3 DNA follows: TGCAGTGCTAGGCCTCGGTCCGTCAGGACCCAGTACTTC. Amino acids: CSARPRSVRTQYF.

On this clonotype: This may come from a read error, since a much larger clone is one base off. This chain uses TRBV6-5 with TRBJ2-2, with D unclear. Per the germline V gene, CDR1 is MNHEY and CDR2 is SVGAGI. V lost 3 bases to trimming and J lost 4 bases, with 6 bases between them. The CDR3 extends over 13 amino acids. The CDR3 bases are TGTGCCAGCAGTTATAGCACCACCGGGGAGCTGTTTTTT. Its protein product is CASSYSTTGELFF.

There are a few counts of this clonotype. The genes are TRBV6-5 and TRBJ1-2; weak D call: TRBD1 (5 bases). CDR3 length: 13 amino acids. Trimming removed 7 bases from V and 4 bases from J, with 13 bases in between. The germline CDR1 and CDR2 sequences are MNHEY and SVGAGI. CDR3 DNA: TGTGCCAGCAAAGCGGAGACAGCCTATGGCTACACCTTC. This sequence encodes CASKAETAYGYTF.

This clonotype turned up a few times. This chain uses TRBV29-1 with TRBJ2-1; tentatively, D is TRBD1 or TRBD2 (5 bases each). Looked up from germline, CDR1 is SQVTM and CDR2 is ANQGSEA. The CDR3 totals 16 residues. V was pared by 6 bases and J by 0 bases, with 18 bases between. DNA for the CDR3: TGCAGCGTAGAGGGTGGGACGGCCATCTCCTACAATGAGCAGTTCTTC. The encoded protein is CSVEGGTAISYNEQFF.

The genes are TRBV29-1 and TRBJ2-4; D assignment may be TRBD1 or TRBD2 (5 bases each). The CDR3 is 12 residues long. CDR1 SQVTM and CDR2 ANQGSEA come from the germline V gene. V lost 7 bases and J lost 3, with 10 bases in between. The CDR3 bases are TGCAGCGCCCGGGACGGCAAAAACATTCAGTACTTC. Translating gives CSARDGKNIQYF.

The chain has TRBV6-5 and TRBJ2-2; TRBD1 or TRBD2 may be the D gene (5 bases each). V was pared by 10 bases and J by 3 bases, with 15 bases between. The germline V gene encodes CDR1 MNHEY and CDR2 SVGAGI. The CDR3 extends over 14 amino acids. CDR3 amino acids: CAIGGGEDTGELFF. For the CDR3, the DNA is TGTGCCATCGGTGGGGGTGAGGACACCGGGGAGCTGTTTTTT.

This clonotype rates as large. The rearrangement joins TRBV12-3 or TRBV12-4 to TRBJ1-2; D might be TRBD1 (5 bases). The V end lost 1 base, the J end lost 5 bases, and 11 bases lay between the germline ends. CDR3 length: 14 residues. CDR3 DNA sequence: TGTGCCAGCAGTTTAGGGGGACCTACTTATGGCTACACCTTC. Encoded protein: CASSLGGPTYGYTF.

This rearrangement joins TRBV30 to TRBJ2-1; 10 positions agree with TRBD2. The CDR3 has 15 residues. Germline V lookup: CDR1 GTSNPN, CDR2 SVGIG (reference sequence). V shed 8 bases, J shed 9 bases, and the junction held 16 bases outside the gene matches. The chain's CDR3 is CASSRDSGGATEQFF. The DNA of the CDR3 is TGTGCCAGCAGCCGCGACAGCGGGGGGGCCACTGAGCAGTTCTTC.

The chain recombines TRBV5-4 with TRBJ2-1; the D gene is possibly TRBD2 (6 bases). V was cut by 4 bases and J by 10 bases, with 15 bases left in between. CDR1 and CDR2 from the germline V gene are SGHNT and YYREEE (reference sequence). This CDR3 is 13 amino acids long. This chain's CDR3 is CASSLGTSREQFF. The CDR3, as DNA: TGTGCCAGCAGCCTAGGGACTTCCAGGGAGCAGTTCTTC.